This T cell receptor beta chain was sequenced for a study of cytomegalovirus exposure and HLA in healthy donors. Notes on the study in general: Later findings reportedly placed an Asian-associated ancestry cluster below the approximately 670-donor mean for N-insertions. It was confirmed in vitro that a few of the CMV-associated chains were specific for CMV antigens.

The primer mix had 60 Vbeta and 13 Jbeta primers. The data were produced by immunoSEQ multiplex PCR, yet TCRdb's version contains in-frame clones alone and is incomplete. The sample lists some 120,000 clones, roughly 80% seen once, with 1% in the top ten. Concerning this clone: Its antigen is currently unknown.

Sequenced material: PBMCs. The sequence came from a man aged 35 to 55 in good health and CMV-seronegative.

CDR3 residues: CASSLSVGTAQETQYF. The DNA of the CDR3 is TGTGCCAGCAGTTTATCGGTCGGGACAGCCCAAGAGACCCAGTACTTC. The V and J genes are TRBV27 and TRBJ2-5; 7 nucleotides match TRBD1. The CDR3 covers 16 residues. Germline-derived CDR1 and CDR2 are MNHEY and SMNVEV (reference sequence). V was pared by 0 bases and J by 1 base, with 5 bases of the junction left unmatched.